The subject of this entry is one T cell receptor (beta chain). This specimen belongs to a study of T cells expressing NK-cell markers. TCRdb reworked the 5' RACE reads into one entry per CDR3 protein, no DNA. Recorded for this sample: 200,000 to 300,000 distinct CDR3 sequences. CDR3 length: 13 residues. Germline-derived CDR1 and CDR2 are SQVTM and ANQGSEA. The sequenced material came from blood T cells: a sorted CD56 or NKG2C T cell subset, CD4+ or CD8+ T cells, or bulk PBMC T cells (not recorded which). The origin of this receptor is a man between 18 and 29 years old in good health. The genes are TRBV29-1 and TRBJ2-1. The CDR3 loop reads CSVEDHKVFEQFF.